The clone carrying this TCR beta chain has just a few counts. Donation came from healthy HIV-negative adults that had no recent acute infections or vaccinations. This sample is part of a study of shared clonotypes between healthy human individuals. TCRdb's copy holds only in-frame clones and misses some; the assay was immunoSEQ multiplex PCR. Of 2 million to 2.5 million clones listed, 90% to 95% are singletons. The CDR3 sequence is 15 residues long. The germline V and J ends were trimmed by 7 bases and 5 bases, with 21 bases remaining between them. CDR1 and CDR2 from the germline V gene are MDHEN and SYDVKM.

The TCR comes from a man aged 18 to 35 in good health. Some clones in this sample may be carry-over from other donors' samples. V usage is TRBV28 and J usage is TRBJ2-7; the D gene is possibly TRBD2 (6 bases). Sequenced sample: naive CD4+ T cells from PBMCs. Subset indicated: CD45RA+ positively selected. The CDR3 DNA sequence: TGTGCCAGCACGACGGGAGCCCTAAGGGGCCACGAGCAGTACTTC. This codes for CASTTGALRGHEQYF.